This T cell receptor beta chain was found in a study of cytomegalovirus exposure and HLA in healthy donors. Germline CDR1 SGHTA, CDR2 FQGTGA. The CDR3 runs 13 residues. V was cut by 1 base and J by 4 bases, with 7 bases left in between. Healthy people donating bone marrow made up the donors. Study results and limitations: Analysis performed later showed TCR beta chains linked to HLA being more clonally expanded than equally common others. In presence/absence analyses, roughly uniform sequencing depth across donors was assumed.

The PCR used 60 Vbeta and 13 Jbeta primers. The data were produced by immunoSEQ multiplex PCR, yet TCRdb's version contains in-frame clones alone and is incomplete. The sample yields about 190,000 clones, around 84% seen once. About this clone: Its target is unknown.

This receptor was taken from a middle-aged man in good health and CMV-seropositive. This chain uses TRBV7-3 with TRBJ1-1; D remains unclear. Sequencing was done on a sample of PBMCs. CDR3 loop: CASSLKGGTEAFF. The CDR3 DNA reads TGTGCCAGCAGCTTAAAGGGAGGCACTGAAGCTTTCTTT.